This is a list of T cell receptor beta chains from one sample in a study of T cells in Graves' hyperthyroidism and ophthalmopathy. TCRdb independently ran MiXCR on the multiplex PCR reads; one entry per CDR3 protein. Counted here are fewer than 450,000 distinct CDR3 sequences, about a sixth occurring once; the ten biggest clones make up approximately 35%. The sequenced sample was blood. All receptors come from a woman aged 25 to 45 with Graves' hyperthyroidism that later progressed to Graves' ophthalmopathy. CDR3s include the opening cysteine and the closing phenylalanine or tryptophan. Each record gives: D gene, clone size, J gene, V gene, CDR3 DNA, CDR3 protein. A D gene is named only where the DNA matches it firmly. Clone sizes are given selectively: once, few, many, or a class where the clone is expanded.

d_gene: TRBD1; abundance: many; j_gene: TRBJ1-1; v_gene: TRBV27; CDR3nt: TGTGCCAGCAGTATCCAGGGGGTGGGGGCTGAAGCTTTCTTT; CDR3aa: CASSIQGVGAEAFF
d_gene: TRBD2; abundance: many; j_gene: TRBJ2-1; v_gene: TRBV2; CDR3nt: TGTGCCAGCAGGGTAAGCGGGAGTCCCGGCAATGAGCAGTTCTTC; CDR3aa: CASRVSGSPGNEQFF
d_gene: TRBD1; abundance: NA; j_gene: TRBJ2-7; v_gene: TRBV12-5; CDR3nt: TGTGCTAGTGGTTTGGTACCAATGGGGCTTGGAACCGGGACAGGGGGCTACGAGCAGTACTTC; CDR3aa: CASGLVPMGLGTGTGGYEQYF
d_gene: TRBD1; abundance: NA; j_gene: TRBJ2-5; v_gene: TRBV28; CDR3nt: TGTGCCAGCAGTGTAACAGGGGGCCGGGAGACCCAGTACTTC; CDR3aa: CASSVTGGRETQYF
d_gene: NA; abundance: NA; j_gene: TRBJ1-1; v_gene: TRBV4-1; CDR3nt: TGCGCCAGCAGCGACTTTACAGACACTGAAGCTTTCTTT; CDR3aa: CASSDFTDTEAFF
d_gene: NA; abundance: few; j_gene: TRBJ2-7; v_gene: TRBV20-1; CDR3nt: TGCAGTGCTAGTAGAGTTATTGCGGGACTCTCCGAGCAGTACTTC; CDR3aa: CSASRVIAGLSEQYF
d_gene: NA; abundance: many; j_gene: TRBJ1-2; v_gene: TRBV27; CDR3nt: TGTGCCAGCAGTTTAAGTACAGATTATGGCTACACCTTC; CDR3aa: CASSLSTDYGYTF
d_gene: NA; abundance: few; j_gene: TRBJ1-2; v_gene: TRBV28; CDR3nt: TGTGCCAGCAGGGTACTACCAGGCGGGGAGTCTTATGGCTACACCTTC; CDR3aa: CASRVLPGGESYGYTF
d_gene: NA; abundance: many; j_gene: TRBJ1-4; v_gene: TRBV6-1; CDR3nt: TGTGCCAGCAGTTGGGGGCAGGGGAGCGGAAAACTGTTTTTT; CDR3aa: CASSWGQGSGKLFF
d_gene: NA; abundance: many; j_gene: TRBJ2-5; v_gene: TRBV27; CDR3nt: TGTGCCAGCAGCTTGAAACCGGGACCCTACACTTCCCAAGAGACCCAGTACTTC; CDR3aa: CASSLKPGPYTSQETQYF
d_gene: TRBD2; abundance: many; j_gene: TRBJ2-7; v_gene: TRBV19; CDR3nt: TGTGCCAGTAGTACCCTAGCGGGAGGGAACGAGCAGTACTTC; CDR3aa: CASSTLAGGNEQYF
d_gene: NA; abundance: many; j_gene: TRBJ2-1; v_gene: TRBV2; CDR3nt: TGTGCCAGCCTTTTGACGGGTTCCTACAATGAGCAGTTCTTC; CDR3aa: CASLLTGSYNEQFF
d_gene: NA; abundance: NA; j_gene: TRBJ1-5; v_gene: TRBV7-8; CDR3nt: TGTGCCAGCAGCTTAGGGGCAGGGAAGTTGAATAATCAGCCCCAGCATTTT; CDR3aa: CASSLGAGKLNNQPQHF
d_gene: NA; abundance: many; j_gene: TRBJ1-2; v_gene: TRBV12-3/TRBV12-4; CDR3nt: TGTGCCAGCATCTCGGGGGTCGACTATGGCTACACCTTC; CDR3aa: CASISGVDYGYTF
d_gene: NA; abundance: many; j_gene: TRBJ1-1; v_gene: TRBV12-3/TRBV12-4; CDR3nt: TGTGCCAGCAGTTTGGCCCGCGCGGGCCCCAACACTGAAGCTTTCTTT; CDR3aa: CASSLARAGPNTEAFF
d_gene: NA; abundance: many; j_gene: TRBJ2-7; v_gene: TRBV6-1; CDR3nt: TGTGCCAGCAGGGAACTAGGGACCTCGGGGTTTTACGAGCAGTACTTC; CDR3aa: CASRELGTSGFYEQYF
d_gene: NA; abundance: many; j_gene: TRBJ1-1; v_gene: TRBV12-5; CDR3nt: TGTGCTAGTGCCATAGTCCGGACTGAAGCTTTCTTT; CDR3aa: CASAIVRTEAFF
d_gene: NA; abundance: many; j_gene: TRBJ2-5; v_gene: TRBV20-1; CDR3nt: TGCAGTGCTCCAATCATCGGCAGAGAGACCCAGTACTTC; CDR3aa: CSAPIIGRETQYF
d_gene: NA; abundance: few; j_gene: TRBJ1-4; v_gene: TRBV6-1; CDR3nt: TGTGCCAGCAGTCTACGGACAGCAGTCAATGAAAAACTGTTTTTT; CDR3aa: CASSLRTAVNEKLFF
d_gene: TRBD1; abundance: many; j_gene: TRBJ2-2; v_gene: TRBV28; CDR3nt: TGTGCCAGCAGTTTCGCCATACTCCGGGACAGGGTCTTCAGCGCCGGGGAGCTGTTTTTT; CDR3aa: CASSFAILRDRVFSAGELFF
d_gene: TRBD1; abundance: few; j_gene: TRBJ1-1; v_gene: TRBV29-1; CDR3nt: TGCAGCGTTGTCTTAGGCAGGGGGCGGACTGAAGCTTTCTTT; CDR3aa: CSVVLGRGRTEAFF
d_gene: TRBD2; abundance: NA; j_gene: TRBJ2-1; v_gene: TRBV7-9; CDR3nt: TGTGCCAGCAGCTTACCGGGACTAGCGGGTTACAATGAGCAGTTCTTC; CDR3aa: CASSLPGLAGYNEQFF
d_gene: NA; abundance: few; j_gene: TRBJ1-6; v_gene: TRBV11-2; CDR3nt: TGTGCCAGCAGCTTAGTTTATGGGGATTCACCCCTCCACTTT; CDR3aa: CASSLVYGDSPLHF
d_gene: NA; abundance: NA; j_gene: TRBJ1-1; v_gene: TRBV4-1; CDR3nt: TGCGCCAGCAGGGCCCAGGGGCTGAACACTGAAGCTTTCTTT; CDR3aa: CASRAQGLNTEAFF
d_gene: NA; abundance: few; j_gene: TRBJ2-2; v_gene: TRBV24-1; CDR3nt: TGTGCCACCAGTGGGCCGACCGGGGAGCTGTTTTTT; CDR3aa: CATSGPTGELFF
d_gene: NA; abundance: NA; j_gene: TRBJ2-3; v_gene: TRBV11-2; CDR3nt: TGTGCCAGCAGCTTAGTAGCGGAAACTAGCACAGATACGCAGTATTTT; CDR3aa: CASSLVAETSTDTQYF
d_gene: NA; abundance: many; j_gene: TRBJ1-1; v_gene: TRBV6-1; CDR3nt: TGTGCCAGCAGTCCGCCGGACGTAGTCCTCACTGAAGCTTTCTTT; CDR3aa: CASSPPDVVLTEAFF
d_gene: NA; abundance: many; j_gene: TRBJ1-5; v_gene: TRBV19; CDR3nt: TGTGCCAGTAGTATCGAAGGATATAGCAATCAGCCCCAGCATTTT; CDR3aa: CASSIEGYSNQPQHF
d_gene: TRBD2; abundance: once; j_gene: TRBJ2-1; v_gene: TRBV4-1; CDR3nt: TGCGCCAGCAGCCAAGGTACGGGAGGGGACTACAATGAGCAGTTCTTC; CDR3aa: CASSQGTGGDYNEQFF
d_gene: TRBD2; abundance: NA; j_gene: TRBJ2-7; v_gene: TRBV10-3; CDR3nt: TGTGCCATCAGTGAGCCCTCGGGGAGGGCCTACGAGCAGTACTTC; CDR3aa: CAISEPSGRAYEQYF
d_gene: TRBD2; abundance: many; j_gene: TRBJ2-3; v_gene: TRBV7-2; CDR3nt: TGTGCCAGCAGTTTGGAGCGGGGGGGGACAGATACGCAGTATTTT; CDR3aa: CASSLERGGTDTQYF
d_gene: TRBD1; abundance: many; j_gene: TRBJ1-4; v_gene: TRBV4-1; CDR3nt: TGCGCCAGCAGCCCCGGACAGGGGGCGGGAAAACTGTTTTTT; CDR3aa: CASSPGQGAGKLFF
d_gene: NA; abundance: few; j_gene: TRBJ2-7; v_gene: TRBV6-1; CDR3nt: TGTGCCTGCAGGCGAAACTACGAGCAGTACTTC; CDR3aa: CACRRNYEQYF
d_gene: NA; abundance: many; j_gene: TRBJ2-2; v_gene: TRBV10-3; CDR3nt: TGTGCCATCAGGGACCCCACAACGAACACCGGGGAGCTGTTTTTT; CDR3aa: CAIRDPTTNTGELFF
d_gene: NA; abundance: many; j_gene: TRBJ2-6; v_gene: TRBV20-1; CDR3nt: TGCAGTGCTAGAGCCATGGTGTGGGGCATTCAGAGCTCTGGGGCCAACGTCCTGACTTTC; CDR3aa: CSARAMVWGIQSSGANVLTF
d_gene: NA; abundance: NA; j_gene: TRBJ2-6; v_gene: TRBV3-1; CDR3nt: TGTGCCAGCAGCCAAGGAACTTGGGGGACCACTCCCTCTGGGGCCAACGTCCTGACTTTC; CDR3aa: CASSQGTWGTTPSGANVLTF
d_gene: TRBD1; abundance: many; j_gene: TRBJ2-2; v_gene: TRBV10-2; CDR3nt: TGCGCCAGCAGTGAAGGGGGCGCCGGGGAGCTGTTTTTT; CDR3aa: CASSEGGAGELFF
d_gene: TRBD1; abundance: NA; j_gene: TRBJ2-2; v_gene: TRBV5-1; CDR3nt: TGCGCCAGCAGCCCTTCCCGGACAGGGCAGGACACCGGGGAGCTGTTTTTT; CDR3aa: CASSPSRTGQDTGELFF